This T cell receptor (beta chain) came from a study of blood T cell repertoires in COVID-19. Across the study: Specimens from acute and convalescent COVID-19 originated in the United States, Italy and Spain. In each case, the material was cDNA or gDNA derived from T cells, B-cell-depleted T cells, or PBMCs.

Authors' methods: Amplification from reference gene primers served as the basis for estimated nucleated cell counts. Sequencing was performed with immunoSEQ multiplex PCR; in TCRdb, only in-frame clones are kept and a portion is missing. The V and J calls and clone size come from that table; D and trimming were worked out from the DNA. Among roughly 100,000 clones listed, 91% were seen once. This receptor was obtained from a human donor in a cohort sampled during active COVID-19. The source material was peripheral blood.

CDR3 in amino acids: CAWGTGGWNEQFF. The CDR3 nucleotides read TGTGCCTGGGGGACAGGGGGATGGAATGAGCAGTTCTTC. The chain couples TRBV30 to TRBJ2-1, with 11 bases fitting TRBD1. Germline loops: CDR1 GTSNPN, CDR2 SVGIG (reference sequence). V lost 5 bases, J lost 7 bases, and 4 bases stayed unmatched. CDR3 size: 13 residues.